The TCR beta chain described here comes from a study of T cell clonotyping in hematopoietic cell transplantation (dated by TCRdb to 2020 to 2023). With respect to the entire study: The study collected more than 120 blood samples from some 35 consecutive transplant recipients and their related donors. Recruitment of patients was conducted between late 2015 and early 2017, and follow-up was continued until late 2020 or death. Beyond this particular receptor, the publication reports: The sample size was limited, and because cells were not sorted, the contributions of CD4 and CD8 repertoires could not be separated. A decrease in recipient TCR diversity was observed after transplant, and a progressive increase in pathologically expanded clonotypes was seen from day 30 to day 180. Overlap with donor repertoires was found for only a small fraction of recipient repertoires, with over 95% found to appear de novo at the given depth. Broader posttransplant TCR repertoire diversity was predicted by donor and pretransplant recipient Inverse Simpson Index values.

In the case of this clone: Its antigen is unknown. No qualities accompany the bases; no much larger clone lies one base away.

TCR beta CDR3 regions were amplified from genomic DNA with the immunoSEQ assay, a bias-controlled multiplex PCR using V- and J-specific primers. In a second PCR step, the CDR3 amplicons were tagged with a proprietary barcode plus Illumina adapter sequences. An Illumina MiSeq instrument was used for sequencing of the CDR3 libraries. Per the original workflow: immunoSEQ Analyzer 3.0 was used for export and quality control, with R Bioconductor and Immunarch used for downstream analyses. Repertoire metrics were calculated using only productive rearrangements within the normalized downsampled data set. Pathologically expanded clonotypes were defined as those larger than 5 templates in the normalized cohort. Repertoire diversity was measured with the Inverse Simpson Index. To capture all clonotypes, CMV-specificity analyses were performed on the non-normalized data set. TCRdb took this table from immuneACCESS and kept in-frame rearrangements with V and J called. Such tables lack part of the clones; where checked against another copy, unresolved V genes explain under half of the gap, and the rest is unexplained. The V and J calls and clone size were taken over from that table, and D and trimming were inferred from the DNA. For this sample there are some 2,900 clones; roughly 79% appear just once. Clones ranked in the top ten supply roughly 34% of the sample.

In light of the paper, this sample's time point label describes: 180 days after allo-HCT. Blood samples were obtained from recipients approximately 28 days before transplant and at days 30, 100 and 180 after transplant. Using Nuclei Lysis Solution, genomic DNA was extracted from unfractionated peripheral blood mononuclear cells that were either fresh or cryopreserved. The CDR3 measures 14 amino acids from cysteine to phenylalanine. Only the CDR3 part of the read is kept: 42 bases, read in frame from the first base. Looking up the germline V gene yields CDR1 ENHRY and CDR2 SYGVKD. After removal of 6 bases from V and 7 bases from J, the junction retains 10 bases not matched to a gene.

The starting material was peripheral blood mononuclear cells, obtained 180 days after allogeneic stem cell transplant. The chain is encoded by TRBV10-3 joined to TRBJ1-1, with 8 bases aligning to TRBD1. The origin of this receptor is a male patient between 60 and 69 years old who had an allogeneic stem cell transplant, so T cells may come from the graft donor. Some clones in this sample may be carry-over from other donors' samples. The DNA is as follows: TGTGCCATCAGGGGGGGACCGGGACAGGATGAAGCTTTCTTT. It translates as CAIRGGPGQDEAFF.